This TCR beta chain appears in the sequencing data of a study of blood T cell repertoires in COVID-19. Study details: Acute and convalescent COVID-19 specimens originated in the United States, Italy and Spain. In each case, the material was cDNA or gDNA derived from T cells, B-cell-depleted T cells, or PBMCs.

Authors' analysis steps: For nucleated cells, counts were estimated from reference gene primer amplification. Generated by immunoSEQ multiplex PCR, the TCRdb table keeps only in-frame clones and is missing some. V and J calls and clone size come straight from that table; D and trimming were deduced from the DNA. The table has around 270,000 clones, approximately 89% seen once. All enrollees were roughly 18 to 100 years old and from some 24 US areas. The origin of this receptor is a middle-aged woman who had been exposed to COVID-19. Sequences were obtained from PBMCs or T cells enriched from blood (not recorded which).

CDR3 loop: CASSFGEGGYTF. CDR3 nucleotide sequence: TGTGCCAGCAGTTTTGGCGAGGGAGGCTACACCTTC. The chain has TRBV28 and TRBJ1-2; D not resolved. Germline CDR1 is MDHEN and CDR2 is SYDVKM. V lost 3 bases, J lost 8 bases, and 10 bases lay in between. The CDR3 length is 12 residues.